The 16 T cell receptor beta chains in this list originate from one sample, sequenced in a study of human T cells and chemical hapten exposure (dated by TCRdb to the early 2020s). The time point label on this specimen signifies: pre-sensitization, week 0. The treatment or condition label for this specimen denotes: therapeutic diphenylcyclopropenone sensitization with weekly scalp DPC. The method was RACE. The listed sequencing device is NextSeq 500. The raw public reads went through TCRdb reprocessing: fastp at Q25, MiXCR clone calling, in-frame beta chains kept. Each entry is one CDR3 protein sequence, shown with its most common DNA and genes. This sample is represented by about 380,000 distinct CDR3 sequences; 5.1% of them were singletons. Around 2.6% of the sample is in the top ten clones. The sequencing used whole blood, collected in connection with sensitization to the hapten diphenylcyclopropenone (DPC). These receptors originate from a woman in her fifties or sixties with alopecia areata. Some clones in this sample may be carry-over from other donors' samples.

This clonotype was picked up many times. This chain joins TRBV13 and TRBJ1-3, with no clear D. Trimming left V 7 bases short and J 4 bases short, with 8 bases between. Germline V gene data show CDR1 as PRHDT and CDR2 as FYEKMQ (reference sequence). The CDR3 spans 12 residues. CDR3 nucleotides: TGTGCCAGCACCATCGGGGGAAACACCATATATTTT. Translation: CASTIGGNTIYF.

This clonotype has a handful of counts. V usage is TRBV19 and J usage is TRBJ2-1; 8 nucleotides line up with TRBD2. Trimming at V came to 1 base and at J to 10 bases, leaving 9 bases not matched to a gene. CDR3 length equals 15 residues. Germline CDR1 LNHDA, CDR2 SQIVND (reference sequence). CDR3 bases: TGTGCCAGTAGTATAGGCGGGGGGCCCGATTCGGAGCAGTTCTTC. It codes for CASSIGGGPDSEQFF.

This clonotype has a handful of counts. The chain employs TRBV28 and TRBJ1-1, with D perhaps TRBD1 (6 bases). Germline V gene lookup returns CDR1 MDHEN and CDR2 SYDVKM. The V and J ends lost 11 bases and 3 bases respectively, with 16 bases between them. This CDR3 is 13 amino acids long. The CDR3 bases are TGTGCCGGAGGGACACCCTGGGACACTGAAGCTTTCTTT. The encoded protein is CAGGTPWDTEAFF.

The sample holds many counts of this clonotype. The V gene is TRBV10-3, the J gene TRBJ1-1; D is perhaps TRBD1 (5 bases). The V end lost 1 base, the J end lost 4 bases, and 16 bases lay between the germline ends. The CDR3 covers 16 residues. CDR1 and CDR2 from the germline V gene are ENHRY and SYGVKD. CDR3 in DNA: TGTGCCATCAGTGAGTTGATTGGGGCGGGTGGCACTGAAGCTTTCTTT. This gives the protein CAISELIGAGGTEAFF.

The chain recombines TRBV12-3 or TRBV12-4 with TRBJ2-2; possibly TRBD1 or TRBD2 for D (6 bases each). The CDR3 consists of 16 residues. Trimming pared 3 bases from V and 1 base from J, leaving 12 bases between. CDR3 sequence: CASSFPGGENTGELFF. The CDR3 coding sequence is TGTGCCAGCAGTTTCCCCGGGGGCGAGAACACCGGGGAGCTGTTTTTT.

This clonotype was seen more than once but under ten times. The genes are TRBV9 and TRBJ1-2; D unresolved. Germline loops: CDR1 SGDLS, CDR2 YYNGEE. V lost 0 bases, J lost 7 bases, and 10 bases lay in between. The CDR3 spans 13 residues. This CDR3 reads CASSVDGRTGYTF. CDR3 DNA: TGTGCCAGCAGCGTAGATGGGCGAACTGGCTACACCTTC.

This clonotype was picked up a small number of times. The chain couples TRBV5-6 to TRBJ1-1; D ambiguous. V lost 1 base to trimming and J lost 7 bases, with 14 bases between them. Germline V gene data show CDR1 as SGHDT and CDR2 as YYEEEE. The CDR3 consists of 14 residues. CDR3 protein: CASSLNRGPHEAFF. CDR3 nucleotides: TGTGCCAGCAGCTTGAACCGAGGTCCCCATGAAGCTTTCTTT.

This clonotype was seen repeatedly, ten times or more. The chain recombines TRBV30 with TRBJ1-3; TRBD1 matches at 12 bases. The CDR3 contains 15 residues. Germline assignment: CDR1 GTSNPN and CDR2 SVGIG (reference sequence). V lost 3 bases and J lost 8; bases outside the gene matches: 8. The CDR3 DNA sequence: TGTGCCTGGAGCGCAGGGACAGGGGGCGGAGACACCATATATTTT. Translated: CAWSAGTGGGDTIYF. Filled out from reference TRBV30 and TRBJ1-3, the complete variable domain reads SQTIHQWPATLVQPVGSPLSLECTVEGTSNPNLYWYRQAAGRGLQLLFYSVGIGQISSEVPQNLSASRPQDRQFILSSKKLLLSDSGFYLCAWSAGTGGGDTIYFGEGSWLTVV.

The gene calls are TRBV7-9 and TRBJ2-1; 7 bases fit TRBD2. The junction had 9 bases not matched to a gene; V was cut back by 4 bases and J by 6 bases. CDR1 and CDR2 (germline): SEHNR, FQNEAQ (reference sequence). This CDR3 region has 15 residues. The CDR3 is CASSSFGGIRNEQFF. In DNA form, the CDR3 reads TGTGCCAGCAGCTCATTCGGGGGGATCCGCAATGAGCAGTTCTTC.

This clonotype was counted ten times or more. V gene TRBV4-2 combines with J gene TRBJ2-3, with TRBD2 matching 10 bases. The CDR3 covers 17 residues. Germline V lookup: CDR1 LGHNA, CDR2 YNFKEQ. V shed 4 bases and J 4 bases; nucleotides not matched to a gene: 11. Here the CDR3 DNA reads TGTGCCAGCAGCCGCGGAGGAAGCGGGGGGGCCCCAGATACGCAGTATTTT. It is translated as CASSRGGSGGAPDTQYF.

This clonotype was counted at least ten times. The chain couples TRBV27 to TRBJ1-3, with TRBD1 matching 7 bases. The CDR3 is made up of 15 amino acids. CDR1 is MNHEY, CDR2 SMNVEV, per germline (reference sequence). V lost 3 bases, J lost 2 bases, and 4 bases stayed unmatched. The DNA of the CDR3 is TGTGCCAGCAGTTTTCAGGGGGGAACTGGAAACACCATATATTTT. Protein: CASSFQGGTGNTIYF.

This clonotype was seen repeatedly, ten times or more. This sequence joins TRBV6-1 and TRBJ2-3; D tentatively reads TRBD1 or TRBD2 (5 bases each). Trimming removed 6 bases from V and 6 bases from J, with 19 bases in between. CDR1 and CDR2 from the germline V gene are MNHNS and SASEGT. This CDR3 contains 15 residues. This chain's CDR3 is CASSAVDEGYDTQYF. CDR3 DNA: TGTGCCAGCAGCGCCGTGGACGAGGGGTACGATACGCAGTATTTT.

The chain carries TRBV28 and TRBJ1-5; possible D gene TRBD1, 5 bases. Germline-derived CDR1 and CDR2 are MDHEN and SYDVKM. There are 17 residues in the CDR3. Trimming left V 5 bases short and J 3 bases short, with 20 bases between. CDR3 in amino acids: CASSIDERRTYNQPQHF. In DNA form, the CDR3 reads TGTGCCAGCAGTATAGATGAGCGTAGGACATACAATCAGCCCCAGCATTTT.

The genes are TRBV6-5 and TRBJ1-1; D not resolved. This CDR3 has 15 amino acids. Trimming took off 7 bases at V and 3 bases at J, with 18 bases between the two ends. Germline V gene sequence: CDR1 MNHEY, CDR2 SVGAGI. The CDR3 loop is CASTREALGYTEAFF. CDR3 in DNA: TGTGCCAGCACCCGAGAGGCCTTGGGGTACACTGAAGCTTTCTTT.

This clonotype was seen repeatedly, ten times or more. The CDR3 reads CSARDRDSSYEQYF. CDR3 nucleotides: TGCAGTGCTAGGGATAGGGACAGTTCCTACGAGCAGTACTTC. The chain combines TRBV20-1 with TRBJ2-7; 7 positions match TRBD1. V shed 3 bases and J 1 base; nucleotides not matched to a gene: 6. Germline CDR1 is DFQATT and CDR2 is SNEGSKA (reference sequence). This CDR3 is 14 amino acids long.

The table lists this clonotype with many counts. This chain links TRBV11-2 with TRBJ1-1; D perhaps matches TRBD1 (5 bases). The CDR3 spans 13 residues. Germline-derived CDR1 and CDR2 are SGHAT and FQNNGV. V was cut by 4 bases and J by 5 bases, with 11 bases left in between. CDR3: CASSSSGMTEAFF. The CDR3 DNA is TGTGCCAGCAGCTCCTCAGGGATGACTGAAGCTTTCTTT.